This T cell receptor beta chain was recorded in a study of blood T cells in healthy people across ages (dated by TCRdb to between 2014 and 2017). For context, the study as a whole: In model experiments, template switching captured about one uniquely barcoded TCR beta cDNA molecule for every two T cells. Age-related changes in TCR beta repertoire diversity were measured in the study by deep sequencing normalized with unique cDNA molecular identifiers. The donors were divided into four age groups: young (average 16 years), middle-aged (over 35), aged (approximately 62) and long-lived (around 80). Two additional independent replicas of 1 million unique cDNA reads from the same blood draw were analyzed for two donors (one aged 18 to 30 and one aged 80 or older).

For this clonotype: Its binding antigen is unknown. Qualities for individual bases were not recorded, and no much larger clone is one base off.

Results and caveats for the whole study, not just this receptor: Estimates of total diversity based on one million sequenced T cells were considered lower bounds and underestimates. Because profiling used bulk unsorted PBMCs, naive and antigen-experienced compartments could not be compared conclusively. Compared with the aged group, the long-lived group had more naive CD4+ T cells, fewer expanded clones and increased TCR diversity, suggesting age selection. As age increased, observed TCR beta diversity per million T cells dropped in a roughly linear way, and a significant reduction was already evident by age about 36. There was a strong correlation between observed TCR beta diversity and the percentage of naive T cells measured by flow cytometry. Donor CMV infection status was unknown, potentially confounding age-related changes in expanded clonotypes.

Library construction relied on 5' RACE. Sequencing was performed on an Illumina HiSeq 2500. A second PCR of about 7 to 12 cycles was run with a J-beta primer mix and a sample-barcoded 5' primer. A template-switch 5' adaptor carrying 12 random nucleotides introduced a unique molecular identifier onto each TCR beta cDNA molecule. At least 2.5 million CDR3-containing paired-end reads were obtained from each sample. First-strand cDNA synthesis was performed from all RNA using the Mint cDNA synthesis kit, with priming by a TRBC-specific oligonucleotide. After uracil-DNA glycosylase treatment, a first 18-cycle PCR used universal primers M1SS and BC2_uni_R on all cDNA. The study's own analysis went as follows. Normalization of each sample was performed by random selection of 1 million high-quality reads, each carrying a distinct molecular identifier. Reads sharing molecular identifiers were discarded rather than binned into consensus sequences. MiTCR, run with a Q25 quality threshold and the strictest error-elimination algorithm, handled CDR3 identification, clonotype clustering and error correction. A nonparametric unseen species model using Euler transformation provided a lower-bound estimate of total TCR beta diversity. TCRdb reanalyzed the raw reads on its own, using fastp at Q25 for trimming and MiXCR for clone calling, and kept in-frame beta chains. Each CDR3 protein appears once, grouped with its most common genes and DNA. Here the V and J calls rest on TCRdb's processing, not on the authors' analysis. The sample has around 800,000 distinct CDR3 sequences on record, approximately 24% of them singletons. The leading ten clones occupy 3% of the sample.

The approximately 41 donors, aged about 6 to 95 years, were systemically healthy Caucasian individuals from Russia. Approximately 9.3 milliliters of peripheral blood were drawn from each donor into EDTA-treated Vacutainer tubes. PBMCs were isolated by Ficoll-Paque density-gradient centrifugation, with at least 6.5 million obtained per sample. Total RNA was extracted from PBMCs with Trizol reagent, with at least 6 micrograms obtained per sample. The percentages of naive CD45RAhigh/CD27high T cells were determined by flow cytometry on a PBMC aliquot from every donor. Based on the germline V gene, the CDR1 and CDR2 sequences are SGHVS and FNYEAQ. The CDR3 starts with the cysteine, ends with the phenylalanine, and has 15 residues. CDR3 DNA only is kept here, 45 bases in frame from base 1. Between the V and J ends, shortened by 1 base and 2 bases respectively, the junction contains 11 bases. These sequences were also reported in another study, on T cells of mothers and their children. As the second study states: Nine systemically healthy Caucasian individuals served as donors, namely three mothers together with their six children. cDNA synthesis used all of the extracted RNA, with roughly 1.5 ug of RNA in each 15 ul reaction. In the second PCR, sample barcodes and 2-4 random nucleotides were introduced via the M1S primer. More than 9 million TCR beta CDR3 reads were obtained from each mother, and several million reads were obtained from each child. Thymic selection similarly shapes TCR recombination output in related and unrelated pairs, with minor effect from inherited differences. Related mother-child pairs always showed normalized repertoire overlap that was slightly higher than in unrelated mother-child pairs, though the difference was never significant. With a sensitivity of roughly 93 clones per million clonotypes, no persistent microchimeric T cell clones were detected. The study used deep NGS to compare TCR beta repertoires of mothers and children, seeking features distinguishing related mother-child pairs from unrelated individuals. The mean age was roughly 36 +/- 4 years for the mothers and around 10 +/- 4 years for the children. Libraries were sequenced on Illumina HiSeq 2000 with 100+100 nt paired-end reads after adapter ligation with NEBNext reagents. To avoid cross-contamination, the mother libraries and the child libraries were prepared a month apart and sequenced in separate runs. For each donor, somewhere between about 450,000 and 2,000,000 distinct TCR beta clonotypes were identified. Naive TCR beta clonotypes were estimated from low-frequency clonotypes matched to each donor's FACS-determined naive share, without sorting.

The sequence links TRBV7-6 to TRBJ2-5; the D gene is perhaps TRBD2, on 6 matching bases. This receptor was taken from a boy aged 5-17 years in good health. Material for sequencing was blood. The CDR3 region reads CASSLVGTPQETQYF. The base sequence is TGTGCCAGCAGCTTAGTTGGGACTCCTCAAGAGACCCAGTACTTC.